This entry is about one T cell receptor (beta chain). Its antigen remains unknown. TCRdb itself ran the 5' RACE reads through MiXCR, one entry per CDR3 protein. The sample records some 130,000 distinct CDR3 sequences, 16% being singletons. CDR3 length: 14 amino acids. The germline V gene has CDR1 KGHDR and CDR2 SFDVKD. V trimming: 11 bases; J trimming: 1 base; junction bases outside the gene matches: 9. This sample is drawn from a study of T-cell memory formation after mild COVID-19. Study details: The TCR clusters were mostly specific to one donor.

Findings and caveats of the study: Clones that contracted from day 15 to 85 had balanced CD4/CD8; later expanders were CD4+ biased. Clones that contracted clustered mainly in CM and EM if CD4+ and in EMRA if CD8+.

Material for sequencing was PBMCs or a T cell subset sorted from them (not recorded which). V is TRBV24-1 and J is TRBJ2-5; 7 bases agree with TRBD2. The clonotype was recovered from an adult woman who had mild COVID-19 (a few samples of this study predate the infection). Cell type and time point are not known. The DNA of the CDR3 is TGTGCCATCTGGACTAGTGAGGGCCAAGAGACCCAGTACTTC. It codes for CAIWTSEGQETQYF.